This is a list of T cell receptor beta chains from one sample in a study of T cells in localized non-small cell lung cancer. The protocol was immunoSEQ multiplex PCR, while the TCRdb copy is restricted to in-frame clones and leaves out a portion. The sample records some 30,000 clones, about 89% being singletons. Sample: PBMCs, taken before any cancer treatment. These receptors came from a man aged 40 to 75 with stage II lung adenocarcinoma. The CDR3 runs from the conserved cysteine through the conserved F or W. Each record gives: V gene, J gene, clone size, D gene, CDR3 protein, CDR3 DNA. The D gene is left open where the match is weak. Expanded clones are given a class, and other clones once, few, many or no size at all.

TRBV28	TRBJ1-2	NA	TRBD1	CASSFPSFRGPSYGYTF	TGTGCCAGCAGTTTCCCATCTTTTAGGGGGCCTTCCTATGGCTACACCTTC
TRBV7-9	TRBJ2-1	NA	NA	CASSPRTSLATEQFF	TGTGCCAGCAGCCCGAGGACTTCCCTGGCAACTGAGCAGTTCTTC
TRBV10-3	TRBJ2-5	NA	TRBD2	CATAGLAGDLGETQYF	TGTGCGACGGCGGGACTAGCGGGAGACCTGGGGGAGACCCAGTACTTC
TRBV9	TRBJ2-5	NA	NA	CASSVALAPETQYF	TGTGCCAGCAGCGTAGCGCTAGCGCCAGAGACCCAGTACTTC
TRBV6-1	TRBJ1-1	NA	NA	CASILDTEAFF	TGTGCCAGCATCCTGGACACTGAAGCTTTCTTT
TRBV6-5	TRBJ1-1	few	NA	CASSLDRGSEAFF	TGTGCCAGCAGTCTCGACCGGGGGTCTGAAGCTTTCTTT
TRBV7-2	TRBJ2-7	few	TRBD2	CASSLEPLAGGFYEQYF	TGTGCCAGCAGCCTAGAGCCCTTAGCGGGAGGCTTCTACGAGCAGTACTTC
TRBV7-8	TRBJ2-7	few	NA	CATIILDGSREQYF	TGTGCCACCATTATATTGGACGGGTCCCGCGAGCAGTACTTC
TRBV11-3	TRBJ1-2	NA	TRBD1	CASSLEGGNYGYTF	TGTGCCAGCAGCTTAGAAGGGGGCAACTATGGCTACACCTTC
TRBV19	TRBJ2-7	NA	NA	CASSFHYEQYF	TGTGCCAGTAGTTTCCACTACGAGCAGTACTTC
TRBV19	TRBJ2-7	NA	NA	CASSIEGSSYEQYF	TGTGCCAGTAGTATAGAGGGGAGCTCCTACGAGCAGTACTTC
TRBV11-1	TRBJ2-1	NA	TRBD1	CASSPPLDREGGNEQFF	TGTGCCAGCAGCCCCCCTCTAGACAGGGAAGGAGGCAATGAGCAGTTCTTC
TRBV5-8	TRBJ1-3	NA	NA	CASSFRREGNTIYF	TGTGCCAGCAGCTTCCGCAGGGAAGGAAACACCATATATTTT
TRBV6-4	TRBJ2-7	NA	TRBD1	CASSDSGTAAYEQYF	TGTGCCAGCAGTGACTCCGGGACAGCGGCGTACGAGCAGTACTTC
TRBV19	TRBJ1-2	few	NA	CASRMDSEYGYTF	TGTGCCAGTAGAATGGACAGCGAATATGGCTACACCTTC
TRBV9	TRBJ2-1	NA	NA	CASSRDAGSYNEQFF	TGTGCCAGCAGTCGTGACGCTGGGTCCTACAATGAGCAGTTCTTC
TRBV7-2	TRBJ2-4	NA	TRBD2	CASSLDASGTIRF	TGTGCCAGCAGCTTAGACGCTAGCGGGACGATTAGGTTC